Detailed here is one T cell receptor (beta chain). Antigen specificity is unknown. These data originate in a study of cytomegalovirus exposure and HLA in healthy donors. Study-level findings and limits: The study listed roughly 160 cytomegalovirus-associated TCR beta chains. Upon later analysis, TCR association rates were observed to vary by HLA locus, being highest for DRB1 and lowest for HLA-C.

Germline values: CDR1 SGHRS, CDR2 YFSETQ. The V gene lost 6 bases and the J gene lost 8 bases, with 12 bases spanning the gap. The CDR3 length is 13 residues. The PCR employed 60 Vbeta primers together with 13 Jbeta primers. Profiled with immunoSEQ multiplex PCR; TCRdb holds only in-frame clones, not every one. The sample shows about 89,000 clones, 85% of them seen only once. Each donor's status was that of a healthy bone marrow donor. V is TRBV5-1 and J is TRBJ1-6; D uncertain. The sequence derives from a man aged 35 to 55 in good health and CMV-seropositive. Sample: PBMCs. CDR3 nucleotides: TGCGCCAGCACCCCTTCGGTGGATTCACCCCTCCACTTT. This gives the protein CASTPSVDSPLHF.